Each of the 30 T cell receptor beta chains below was sequenced from the same sample in a study of a mutant IDH1 vaccine in newly diagnosed glioma. Described time point: week 47, end of study. Vaccine doses each comprised 300 ug of mutant IDH1 20-mer peptide, with topical imiquimod. Sequencing was performed with immunoSEQ multiplex PCR; in TCRdb, only in-frame clones are kept and a portion is missing. The data contain around 11,000 clones, around 80% of them singletons. The antigens for these receptors are not known. Material: PBMCs, obtained from a glioma patient whose treatment included an IDH1 peptide vaccine. The receptors were gathered from a man under 40 with glioma.

The chain combines TRBV7-8 with TRBJ2-3, with D perhaps given as TRBD1 or TRBD2 (5 bases each). Germline-derived CDR1 and CDR2 are SGHVS and FQNEAQ. The CDR3 has 14 residues. The V end was cut by 1 base, the J end by 2 bases, with 7 bases between. The CDR3 DNA is TGTGCCAGCAGCTTAGGGGGGAACACAGATACGCAGTATTTT. Its protein product is CASSLGGNTDTQYF.

The chain couples TRBV19 to TRBJ1-1; no clear D. V lost 3 bases and J lost 1, with 6 bases in between. CDR1 is LNHDA, CDR2 SQIVND, per germline (reference sequence). The CDR3 runs 13 residues. CDR3 coding DNA: TGTGCCAGTAGTATCTCCAGGAACACTGAAGCTTTCTTT. This translates into CASSISRNTEAFF.

V usage is TRBV10-3 and J usage is TRBJ2-5, with D possibly TRBD2 on 6 matching bases. Germline values: CDR1 ENHRY, CDR2 SYGVKD. V dropped 2 bases and J dropped 5 bases, with 15 bases sitting between them. This CDR3 is 15 amino acids long. The CDR3 bases are TGTGCCATCAGTGAGAGGGGCCGGGGAGGTGAGACCCAGTACTTC. Its protein product is CAISERGRGGETQYF.

This chain links TRBV19 with TRBJ2-6; unclear D gene. The V gene's germline CDR1 is LNHDA and CDR2 SQIVND (reference sequence). Between the trimmed V and J ends, which lost 3 bases and 0 bases, there was a span of 6 bases. CDR3 length equals 15 residues. The CDR3 DNA reads TGTGCCAGTAGTATGGTAATCTCTGGGGCCAACGTCCTGACTTTC. This gives the protein CASSMVISGANVLTF.

The chain employs TRBV5-4 and TRBJ2-7, with D unresolved. The CDR3 totals 14 residues. The V end lost 3 bases, the J end lost 6 bases, and 16 bases lay between the germline ends. Per the germline V gene, CDR1 is SGHNT and CDR2 is YYREEE (reference sequence). CDR3 nucleotides: TGTGCCAGCAGCTCCCCGGGCCTCACCTCCGAGCAGTACTTC. It codes for CASSSPGLTSEQYF. Looking up the rest from reference TRBV5-4 and TRBJ2-7 gives the full variable domain: ETGVTQSPTHLIKTRGQQVTLRCSSQSGHNTVSWYQQALGQGPQFIFQYYREEENGRGNFPPRFSGLQFPNYSSELNVNALELDDSALYLCASSSPGLTSEQYFGPGTRLTVT.

This clone was seen only once. J is TRBJ2-2 and V is TRBV6-6; the D is unclear. Germline V gene sequence: CDR1 MNHNY, CDR2 SVGAGI (reference sequence). Trimming stripped 2 bases from V and 6 bases from J, with 13 bases between. The CDR3 is 15 amino acids. The CDR3 region is CASSYTSTESGELFF. The CDR3 DNA is TGTGCCAGCAGTTACACTTCGACCGAATCCGGGGAGCTGTTTTTT.

This chain connects TRBV29-1 to TRBJ2-7, with 7 bases aligning to TRBD1. The CDR3 is 14 residues long. J was trimmed by 2 bases and V by 5 bases; bases with no gene match: 9. CDR1 SQVTM and CDR2 ANQGSEA come from the germline V gene. The DNA of the CDR3 is TGCAGCGTTCTAAGCCGGGACAGAGCCTACGAGCAGTACTTC. Its protein product is CSVLSRDRAYEQYF.

The chain couples TRBV5-1 to TRBJ2-7; TRBD1 matches 7 bases. This CDR3 is 14 amino acids long. Germline loops: CDR1 SGHRS, CDR2 YFSETQ. V dropped 0 bases and J dropped 3; count of bases not matched to a gene: 3. The CDR3 reads CASSLGQGNYEQYF. The CDR3 bases are TGCGCCAGCAGCTTGGGACAGGGTAACTACGAGCAGTACTTC.

By proportion, this clone is large. The chain employs TRBV6-5 and TRBJ1-1; no clear D gene. Deletions cut 0 bases from V and 11 bases from J, with 13 bases between. The germline CDR1 and CDR2 sequences are MNHEY and SVGAGI. There are 13 residues in the CDR3. This chain's CDR3 is CASSYSPGARAFF. CDR3 nucleotide sequence: TGTGCCAGCAGTTACTCCCCAGGAGCTCGGGCTTTCTTT.

This chain connects TRBV6-1 to TRBJ2-3; TRBD2 might be the D (5 bases). V was clipped by 6 bases and J by 1 base, with 8 bases between them. Germline CDR1 is MNHNS and CDR2 is SASEGT. The CDR3 consists of 13 residues. The CDR3 here is CASRVGGTDTQYF. CDR3 sequence (DNA): TGTGCCAGCAGAGTGGGAGGCACAGATACGCAGTATTTT.

This CDR3 reads CASSLDITDTQYF. In DNA form, the CDR3 reads TGTGCCAGCAGCTTGGACATCACAGATACGCAGTATTTT. The chain joins TRBV11-2 to TRBJ2-3, with D possibly matching TRBD1 (5 bases). CDR1 and CDR2 (germline): SGHAT, FQNNGV. The CDR3 has 13 amino acids. Trimming cost V 3 bases and J 2 bases, with 6 bases left between them.

The rearrangement links TRBV7-2 to TRBJ1-1, with D perhaps matching TRBD1 (6 bases). In germline, CDR1 is SGHTA, CDR2 FQGNSA. This CDR3 comprises 12 residues. This chain's CDR3 is CAGGGMNTEAFF. Written as DNA, the CDR3 is TGTGCGGGGGGGGGCATGAACACTGAAGCTTTCTTT.

Only one count was recorded for this clone. The chain employs TRBV5-4 and TRBJ2-1; D could derive from TRBD1 or TRBD2 (6 bases each). In germline, CDR1 is SGHNT, CDR2 YYREEE (reference sequence). V was cut by 2 bases and J by 0 bases, with 9 bases left in between. There are 15 residues in the CDR3. Here the CDR3 DNA reads TGTGCCAGCAGCTTTGGGGGGCCCTCCTACAATGAGCAGTTCTTC. This encodes CASSFGGPSYNEQFF.

This chain joins TRBV6-1 and TRBJ1-1, with 11 positions matching TRBD1. V dropped 5 bases and J dropped 5; count of bases not matched to a gene: 7. The CDR3 is 15 amino acids. Germline V CDR1 and CDR2: MNHNS, SASEGT. This CDR3 is CASSTGQGGLTEAFF. For the CDR3, the DNA is TGTGCCAGCAGTACGGGACAGGGGGGCTTAACTGAAGCTTTCTTT.

The gene calls are TRBV19 and TRBJ1-1, with TRBD1 identical over 7 bases. The CDR3 contains 15 residues. With V trimmed by 5 bases and J by 1 base, 7 bases remained unmatched. Germline CDR1 reads LNHDA; CDR2 reads SQIVND (reference sequence). This CDR3 is CASSPIQGKNTEAFF. DNA of the CDR3: TGTGCCAGTAGTCCCATACAGGGGAAGAACACTGAAGCTTTCTTT.

This clone turned up a few times. The genes are TRBV5-1 and TRBJ1-1; D unresolved. The CDR3 spans 15 residues. The germline V and J ends were trimmed by 0 bases and 1 base, with 10 bases remaining between them. Germline V gene data show CDR1 as SGHRS and CDR2 as YFSETQ. The DNA of the CDR3 is TGCGCCAGCAGCTTGGGTCACGGTCAGAACACTGAAGCTTTCTTT. It is translated as CASSLGHGQNTEAFF.

This rearrangement joins TRBV6-5 to TRBJ1-1; D is unclear. V was pared by 5 bases and J by 5 bases, with 12 bases between. The CDR3 sequence is 13 residues long. CDR1 and CDR2 (germline): MNHEY, SVGAGI. CDR3 bases: TGTGCCAGCAGTACCCCAGGCGGGACTGAAGCTTTCTTT. Protein product: CASSTPGGTEAFF.

This chain connects TRBV30 to TRBJ2-3; D is unclear. The germline V gene has CDR1 GTSNPN and CDR2 SVGIG (reference sequence). The CDR3 runs 11 residues. V was clipped by 3 bases and J by 1 base, with 2 bases between them. CDR3 in amino acids: CAWSGTDTQYF. In DNA, the CDR3 is TGTGCCTGGAGCGGCACAGATACGCAGTATTTT.

The chain uses TRBV11-2 and TRBJ2-1; D perhaps matches TRBD2 (6 bases). CDR1 and CDR2 (germline): SGHAT, FQNNGV. V lost 3 bases to trimming and J lost 1 base, with 7 bases between them. The CDR3 has 14 residues. The CDR3 DNA reads TGTGCCAGCAGCTTCCGGGGGTCCTACAATGAGCAGTTCTTC. Translation gives CASSFRGSYNEQFF.

V is TRBV19 and J is TRBJ1-2; 9 bases map to TRBD1. Germline V gene sequence: CDR1 LNHDA, CDR2 SQIVND (reference sequence). J gave up 6 bases and V 3 bases, and 8 bases lay outside the gene matches. There are 15 residues in the CDR3. As DNA, the CDR3 is TGTGCCAGTAGTATTCCCTGGGACAGGGCTCATGGCTACACCTTC. This sequence encodes CASSIPWDRAHGYTF.

This clone was seen only once. V and J are TRBV14 and TRBJ2-7, with 7 nucleotides matching TRBD1. The CDR3 loop spans 12 amino acids. The germline V gene encodes CDR1 SGHDN and CDR2 FVKESK. V lost 1 base and J lost 11; bases outside the gene matches: 5. The CDR3 DNA follows: TGTGCCAGCAGCCAAGGGGACAGTAGGGAGTACTTC. It yields the protein CASSQGDSREYF.

This clone ranks as medium-sized. The rearrangement links TRBV30 to TRBJ2-1; D perhaps matches TRBD2 (6 bases). The V gene lost 3 bases and the J gene lost 16 bases, with 16 bases spanning the gap. CDR1 is GTSNPN and CDR2 is SVGIG in the germline V gene (reference sequence). The CDR3 covers 11 residues. CDR3 loop: CAWSSGTFHFF. CDR3 DNA: TGTGCCTGGAGCTCCGGGACTTTTCATTTCTTC.

The chain combines TRBV11-1 with TRBJ1-1; 7 bases are shared with TRBD1. J lost 4 bases, V lost 6 bases, and 11 bases had no gene match. Per germline, CDR1 SGHAT and CDR2 FQDESV (reference sequence). The CDR3 runs to 15 residues. The CDR3 nucleotides read TGTGCCAGCAGTTTTAACAGGGGACCGAGCACTGAAGCTTTCTTT. This translates into CASSFNRGPSTEAFF.

Only a few counts were recorded for this clone. CDR3 DNA: TGTGCCTGGAGCTCTCTCCAGGGTTGGAAACTGTTTTTT. This sequence encodes CAWSSLQGWKLFF. The chain carries TRBV30 and TRBJ1-4; weak D call: TRBD1 (5 bases). Germline CDR1 and CDR2: GTSNPN and SVGIG (reference sequence). The CDR3 is 13 residues long. V was pared by 3 bases and J by 11 bases, with 16 bases between.

The chain recombines TRBV29-1 with TRBJ1-2; D gene uncertain. This CDR3 is 12 amino acids long. Looked up from germline, CDR1 is SQVTM and CDR2 is ANQGSEA. Trimming took off 6 bases at V and 2 bases at J, with 10 bases between the two ends. DNA of the CDR3: TGCAGCGTCGGGCAAGGGAACTATGGCTACACCTTC. It translates to CSVGQGNYGYTF. Full variable domain (outside the CDR3, taken from reference TRBV29-1 and TRBJ1-2): SAVISQKPSRDICQRGTSLTIQCQVDSQVTMMFWYRQQPGQSLTLIATANQGSEATYESGFVIDKFPISRPNLTFSTLTVSNMSPEDSSIYLCSVGQGNYGYTFGSGTRLTVV.

V and J are TRBV2 and TRBJ2-7; unclear D gene. Trimming removed 7 bases at V and 2 bases at J, with 9 bases between. CDR3 length equals 12 residues. Germline V CDR1 and CDR2: SNHLY, FYNNEI. The CDR3 reads CASNGEPYEQYF. In DNA, the CDR3 is TGTGCCAGCAACGGAGAACCCTACGAGCAGTACTTC. The variable domain in full, completed from reference TRBV2 and TRBJ2-7, reads EPEVTQTPSHQVTQMGQEVILRCVPISNHLYFYWYRQILGQKVEFLVSFYNNEISEKSEIFDDQFSVERPDGSNFTLKIRSTKLEDSAMYFCASNGEPYEQYFGPGTRLTVT.

The chain joins TRBV7-8 to TRBJ1-1; tentative D call: TRBD1 (6 bases). Germline assignment: CDR1 SGHVS and CDR2 FQNEAQ. Trimming pared 5 bases from V and 0 bases from J, leaving 7 bases between. The CDR3 has 13 amino acids. The chain's CDR3 is CASSRQVNTEAFF. CDR3 nucleotides: TGTGCCAGCAGCCGACAGGTGAACACTGAAGCTTTCTTT.

This clone was seen only once. The CDR3 sequence is CAWSVFRHQEQYF. The CDR3 DNA is TGTGCCTGGAGTGTTTTTCGACACCAGGAGCAGTACTTC. The rearrangement uses TRBV30 and TRBJ2-7; D is unclear. The CDR3 is 13 residues long. V was shortened by 0 bases and J by 7 bases, with 13 bases between the two germline ends. Germline loops: CDR1 GTSNPN, CDR2 SVGIG (reference sequence).

The genes are TRBV7-9 and TRBJ1-5; D ambiguous. The CDR3 contains 16 residues. Deletions cut 5 bases from V and 5 bases from J, with 19 bases between. The germline CDR1 and CDR2 sequences are SEHNR and FQNEAQ (reference sequence). The CDR3 DNA reads TGTGCCAGCAGCCGGACGGAGGAGGCCGAGGATCAGCCCCAGCATTTT. Protein sequence: CASSRTEEAEDQPQHF.

This chain connects TRBV10-3 to TRBJ2-1; TRBD1 might be the D (6 bases). Germline-derived CDR1 and CDR2 are ENHRY and SYGVKD. The germline V and J ends were trimmed by 5 bases and 2 bases, with 16 bases remaining between them. The length of the CDR3 is 16 residues. The CDR3 bases are TGTGCCATCAGTACGCTACAGGGAATACCCTACAATGAGCAGTTCTTC. Protein product: CAISTLQGIPYNEQFF.